A single sample is the source of the 17 T cell receptor beta chains below, sequenced in a study of shared clonotypes between healthy human individuals. CD45RO-negative cells were positively selected for CCR7, leaving out terminally differentiated effector memory CD45RA+ cells. Clones were sequenced by immunoSEQ multiplex PCR, and TCRdb holds only the in-frame ones, with some missing. Seen here are more than 2 million clones, roughly 93% observed once, and the top ten hold more than 1.5%. Sequenced input: naive CD8+ T cells from PBMCs. These receptors were collected from a man aged 18 to 29 in good health. Some clones in this sample may be carry-over from other donors' samples.

The chain is built from TRBV25-1 and TRBJ2-2, with D uncertain. Looked up from germline, CDR1 is MGHDK and CDR2 is SYGVNS. The CDR3 runs 16 residues. The V end lost 1 base, the J end lost 6 bases, and 15 bases lay between the germline ends. This CDR3 is CASSEWGSSSSGELFF. CDR3 coding DNA: TGTGCCAGCAGTGAATGGGGATCTAGTTCCTCCGGGGAGCTGTTTTTT.

The chain couples TRBV7-9 to TRBJ2-1; TRBD2 aligns across 12 bases. V gave up 5 bases and J gave up 5 bases; unmatched junction bases: 16. This CDR3 comprises 19 residues. Germline CDR1 SEHNR, CDR2 FQNEAQ (reference sequence). The chain's CDR3 is CASSIEGLAGEPRDNEQFF. The DNA for the CDR3 is TGTGCCAGCAGCATAGAGGGACTAGCGGGCGAACCCCGTGACAATGAGCAGTTCTTC.

This rearrangement joins TRBV13 to TRBJ1-6, with D perhaps matching TRBD1 (6 bases). CDR3 length: 14 residues. Deletions cut 0 bases from V and 13 bases from J, with 13 bases between. CDR1 and CDR2 from the germline V gene are PRHDT and FYEKMQ (reference sequence). This chain's CDR3 is CASSLGQGILPLHF. The CDR3 DNA sequence: TGTGCCAGCAGCTTAGGACAGGGTATCTTGCCCCTCCACTTT.

The chain joins TRBV27 to TRBJ1-5; D remains unclear. CDR1 MNHEY and CDR2 SMNVEV come from the germline V gene (reference sequence). The CDR3 consists of 16 residues. V was clipped by 8 bases and J by 0 bases, with 17 bases between them. In DNA, the CDR3 is TGTGCCAGCGTTACCTCCGGCCCTTATAGCAATCAGCCCCAGCATTTT. It translates to CASVTSGPYSNQPQHF.

The V gene is TRBV19, the J gene TRBJ1-3; D remains unclear. Trimming shortened V by 5 bases and J by 1 base, and 15 bases separated the two germline ends. The CDR3 sequence is 16 residues long. Germline CDR1 LNHDA, CDR2 SQIVND (reference sequence). The CDR3: CASSYRPMGSGNTIYF. Written as DNA, the CDR3 is TGTGCCAGTAGTTACCGTCCTATGGGTTCTGGAAACACCATATATTTT.

Of note for this clone: This CDR3 is also generated by other DNA sequences in the sample. This chain links TRBV7-9 with TRBJ2-5; D gene unclear. CDR1 is SEHNR and CDR2 is FQNEAQ in the germline V gene (reference sequence). The CDR3 consists of 12 residues. V was pared by 0 bases and J by 4 bases, with 3 bases between. CDR3: CASSLAGETQYF. The CDR3 DNA reads as TGTGCCAGCAGCTTAGCCGGAGAGACCCAGTACTTC.

This chain links TRBV13 with TRBJ2-7; possibly TRBD1 for D (6 bases). The length of the CDR3 is 12 residues. In germline, CDR1 is PRHDT, CDR2 FYEKMQ (reference sequence). Between the trimmed V and J ends, which lost 4 bases and 5 bases, there was a span of 9 bases. This CDR3 reads CASSSYRDEQYF. As DNA, the CDR3 is TGTGCCAGCAGCTCCTACAGGGACGAGCAGTACTTC. Filled out from reference TRBV13 and TRBJ2-7, the complete variable domain reads AAGVIQSPRHLIKEKRETATLKCYPIPRHDTVYWYQQGPGQDPQFLISFYEKMQSDKGSIPDRFSAQQFSDYHSELNMSSLELGDSALYFCASSSYRDEQYFGPGTRLTVT.

This clone was counted between two and nine times. This same CDR3 is encoded by further DNA sequences in the sample. The chain couples TRBV28 to TRBJ1-1; no firm D call. The V and J ends lost 1 base and 3 bases respectively, with 6 bases between them. This CDR3 has 13 amino acids. Germline CDR1 and CDR2: MDHEN and SYDVKM. Written as DNA, the CDR3 is TGTGCCAGCAGTTTATATGGGGACACTGAAGCTTTCTTT. It encodes CASSLYGDTEAFF.

This rearrangement joins TRBV5-6 to TRBJ1-4; D call uncertain. The CDR3 is 14 residues long. Germline V CDR1 and CDR2: SGHDT, YYEEEE. V lost 4 bases and J 6 bases, leaving 13 bases between the germline ends. CDR3 protein: CASSPSADYEKLFF. CDR3 coding DNA: TGTGCCAGCAGCCCCTCGGCGGATTATGAAAAACTGTTTTTT.

The chain carries TRBV27 and TRBJ2-7; 8 nucleotides align to TRBD1. The germline V gene has CDR1 MNHEY and CDR2 SMNVEV (reference sequence). The CDR3 is 14 residues long. The junction had 10 bases not matched to a gene; V was cut back by 6 bases and J by 6 bases. The CDR3 here is CASSPRTGQGEQYF. The DNA of the CDR3 is TGTGCCAGCAGCCCGAGGACAGGGCAGGGCGAGCAGTACTTC.

This clone occurred once. V usage is TRBV5-4 and J usage is TRBJ1-4; no clear D. CDR1 and CDR2 from the germline V gene are SGHNT and YYREEE (reference sequence). Trimming pared 4 bases from V and 3 bases from J, leaving 13 bases between. The CDR3 has 15 residues. CDR3 region: CASSPDSWPNEKLFF. CDR3 DNA sequence: TGTGCCAGCAGCCCCGATTCTTGGCCTAATGAAAAACTGTTTTTT.

This clone is a singleton in its sample. The genes are TRBV7-8 and TRBJ2-7; TRBD1 or TRBD2 may be the D gene (5 bases each). Germline lookup yields CDR1 SGHVS and CDR2 FQNEAQ. Trimming stripped 5 bases from V and 6 bases from J, with 11 bases between. This CDR3 region has 12 residues. The CDR3 loop is CASSPERGEQYF. CDR3 bases: TGTGCCAGCAGCCCCGAGAGGGGCGAGCAGTACTTC.

This chain links TRBV15 with TRBJ2-7, with D maybe TRBD2 (5 bases). Germline values: CDR1 LNHNV, CDR2 YYDKDF (reference sequence). V lost 5 bases, J lost 11 bases, and 13 bases lay in between. The CDR3 length is 11 residues. CDR3 in DNA: TGTGCCACCAGCGAGCGGAGGCGAGAGTACTTC. It is translated as CATSERRREYF.

With respect to this clone: Other DNA sequences in the sample encode the same CDR3. The chain is built from TRBV4-1 and TRBJ2-5; tentative D call: TRBD2 (5 bases). This CDR3 has 13 residues. The germline gives CDR1 MGHRA, CDR2 YSYEKL. V shed 1 base and J shed 5 bases, with 8 bases lying between them. CDR3 DNA: TGCGCCAGCAGCCAAGTGCCGGGGGAGACCCAGTACTTC. Encoded protein: CASSQVPGETQYF.

The chain employs TRBV9 and TRBJ1-5, with D uncertain. Trimming removed 2 bases at V and 7 bases at J, with 16 bases between. This CDR3 has 15 residues. Germline assignment: CDR1 SGDLS and CDR2 YYNGEE. The CDR3, as DNA: TGTGCCAGCAGCGTCTTCGGGGATTATGGCCAGCCCCAGCATTTT. Amino acid sequence: CASSVFGDYGQPQHF.

The chain carries TRBV5-5 and TRBJ2-6, with a possible D match to TRBD2 (6 bases). V was trimmed by 4 bases and J by 1 base, leaving 18 bases between them. This CDR3 contains 18 residues. The germline CDR1 and CDR2 sequences are SGHKS and YYEKEE (reference sequence). The CDR3 reads CASSPNWLGGSGANVLTF. The CDR3 DNA follows: TGTGCCAGCAGCCCGAACTGGCTGGGGGGATCTGGGGCCAACGTCCTGACTTTC.

The chain carries TRBV29-1 and TRBJ2-1; a possible D gene is TRBD2 (6 bases). The CDR3 covers 17 residues. Deletions cut 3 bases from V and 4 bases from J, with 22 bases between. Germline V lookup: CDR1 SQVTM, CDR2 ANQGSEA. The CDR3 reads CSVEGISGSPFYNEQFF. CDR3 coding DNA: TGCAGCGTTGAGGGGATTAGCGGCTCCCCCTTTTACAATGAGCAGTTCTTC.